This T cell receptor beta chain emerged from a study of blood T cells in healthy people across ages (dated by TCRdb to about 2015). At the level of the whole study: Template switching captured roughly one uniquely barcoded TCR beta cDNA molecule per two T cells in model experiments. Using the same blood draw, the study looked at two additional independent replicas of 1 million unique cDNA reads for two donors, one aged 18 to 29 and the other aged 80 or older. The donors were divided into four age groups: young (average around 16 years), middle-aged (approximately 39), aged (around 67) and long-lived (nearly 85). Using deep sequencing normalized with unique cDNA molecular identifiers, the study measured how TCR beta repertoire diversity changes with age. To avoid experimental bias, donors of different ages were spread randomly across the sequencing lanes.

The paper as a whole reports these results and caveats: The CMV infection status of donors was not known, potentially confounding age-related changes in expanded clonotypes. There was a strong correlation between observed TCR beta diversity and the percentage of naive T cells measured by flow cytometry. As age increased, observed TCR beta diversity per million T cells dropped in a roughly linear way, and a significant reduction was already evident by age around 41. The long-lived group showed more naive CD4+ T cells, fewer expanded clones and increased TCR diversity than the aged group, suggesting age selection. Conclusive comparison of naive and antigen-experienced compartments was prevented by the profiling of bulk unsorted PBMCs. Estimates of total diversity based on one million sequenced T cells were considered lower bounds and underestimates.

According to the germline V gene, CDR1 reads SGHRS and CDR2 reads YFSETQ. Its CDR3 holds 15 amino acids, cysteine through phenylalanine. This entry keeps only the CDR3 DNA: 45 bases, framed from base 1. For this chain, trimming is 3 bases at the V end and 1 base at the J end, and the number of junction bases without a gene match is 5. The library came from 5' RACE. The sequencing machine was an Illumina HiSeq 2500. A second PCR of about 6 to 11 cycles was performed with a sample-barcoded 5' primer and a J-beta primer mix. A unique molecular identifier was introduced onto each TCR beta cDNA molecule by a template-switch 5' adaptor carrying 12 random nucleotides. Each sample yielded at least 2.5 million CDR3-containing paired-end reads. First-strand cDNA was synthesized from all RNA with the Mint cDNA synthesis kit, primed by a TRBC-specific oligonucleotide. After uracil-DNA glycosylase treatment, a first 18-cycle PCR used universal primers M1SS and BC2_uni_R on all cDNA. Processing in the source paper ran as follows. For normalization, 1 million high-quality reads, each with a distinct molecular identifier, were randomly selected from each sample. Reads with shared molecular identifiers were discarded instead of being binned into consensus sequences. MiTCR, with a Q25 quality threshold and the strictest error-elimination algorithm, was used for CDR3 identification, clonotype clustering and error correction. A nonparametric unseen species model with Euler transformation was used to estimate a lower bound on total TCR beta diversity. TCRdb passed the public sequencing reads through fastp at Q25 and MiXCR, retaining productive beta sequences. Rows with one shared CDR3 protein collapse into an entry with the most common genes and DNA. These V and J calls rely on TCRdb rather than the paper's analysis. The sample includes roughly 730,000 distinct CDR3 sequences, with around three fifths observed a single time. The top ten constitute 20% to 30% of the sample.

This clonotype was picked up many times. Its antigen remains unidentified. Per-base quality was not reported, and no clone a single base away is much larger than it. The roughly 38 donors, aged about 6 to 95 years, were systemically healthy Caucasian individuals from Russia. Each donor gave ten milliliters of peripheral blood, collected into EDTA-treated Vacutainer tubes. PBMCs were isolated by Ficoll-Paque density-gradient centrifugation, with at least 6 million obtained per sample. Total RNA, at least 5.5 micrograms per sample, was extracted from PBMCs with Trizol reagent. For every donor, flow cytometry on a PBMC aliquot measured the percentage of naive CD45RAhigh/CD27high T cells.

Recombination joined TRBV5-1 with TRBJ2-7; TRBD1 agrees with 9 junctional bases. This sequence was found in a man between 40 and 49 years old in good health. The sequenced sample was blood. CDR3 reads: CASSWGTGTSYEQYF. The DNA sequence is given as TGCGCCAGCAGCTGGGGGACAGGGACGTCCTACGAGCAGTACTTC.